This TCR beta chain was retrieved from a study of T-cell memory formation after mild COVID-19 (dated by TCRdb to about 2021). Study-level background: Most TCR sequence clusters were specific to one of the two donors. In a couple of donors, T-cell clones that expanded and contracted after mild COVID-19 were followed by sequencing TCRalpha and TCRbeta repertoires longitudinally. The cohort was made up of two young adult volunteers, one female and one male, who were previously healthy.

Note on this clonotype: Its antigen target is currently unknown. Qualities for individual bases were not recorded, and no much larger clone is one base off.

Findings and caveats that apply to the study as a whole: Whether the second-wave clones peaking on day 37 were SARS-CoV-2 specific was not confirmed. Some responding clones were found in pre-infection memory, which suggests that pre-existing cross-reactive memory T cells took part in the SARS-CoV-2 response. Clones contracting from day 15 to 85 had balanced CD4/CD8 phenotypes, while a second wave expanding from day 15 to 37 was biased towards CD4+. The study included only a couple of mild cases, and larger cohorts that include severe cases with pre-infection samples were judged to be necessary. Contracting CD4+ clones appeared mostly in the CM and EM memory subsets, whereas CD8+ clones were enriched in EMRA.

The instrument was an Illumina NovaSeq 6000. cDNA libraries for TCRalpha and TCRbeta were prepared by 5'RACE using constant-segment primers, with sample barcodes and unique molecular identifiers added. Trizol reagent was used to extract RNA from every sample. Library amplification was performed in two PCR steps, and a second sample barcode and Illumina TruSeq adapters were introduced in the second step. Libraries were sequenced on an Illumina NovaSeq with 2 x 150 bp paired-end reads. The paper's data handling went like this. With migec v1.2.7, reads were demultiplexed and then collapsed into UMI-guided consensus sequences. With mixcr v2.1.11, UMI consensuses were aligned to TRA and TRB V and J templates and assembled into clonotypes. Clonotypes were classified as expanded or contracted when called significant by both edgeR and NoisET, with noise models trained on biological replicates. For edgeR calls, the cutoffs were a false discovery rate-adjusted p below 0.01 and a log2 fold-change threshold of 1. PCA with hierarchical clustering of max-normalized trajectories of the 1000 most abundant clonotypes was used as exploratory dynamics analysis. The CD4 or CD8 phenotype of responding clones was assigned using the separately sequenced CD4+ and CD8+ repertoires. TCRdb applied fastp at Q25 and MiXCR to the public reads, then kept only in-frame beta chains. Rows merge per CDR3 protein into single entries with the most common DNA and genes. In this record, the V and J calls reflect TCRdb's handling and not the investigators' own analysis. Counted in this sample were 250,000 to 300,000 distinct CDR3 sequences; roughly 8.2% of them appeared once. Around a fifth of the sample belongs to the ten largest clones.

Including cysteine and phenylalanine, the CDR3 has 13 amino acids. The kept DNA is CDR3 alone, 39 bases in frame from the first base. The germline V gene supplies CDR1 KGHSY and CDR2 FQNENV. Deletion took 8 bases off V and 2 bases off J, with a span of 13 bases between the germline ends. Ficoll-Paque density gradient centrifugation was used to isolate PBMCs. The rearrangement joined TRBV16 to TRBJ2-7; no D gene call is confident. The sample was PBMCs or a T cell subset sorted from them (not recorded which). The sequence derives from a man between 18 and 29 years old who had mild COVID-19 (a few samples of this study predate the infection). The sample titles of this study are shuffled in the database, so cell type and time point are left out; the donor was told from shared clones. At the DNA level, the sequence is TGTGCCAGCCGCGGACGGACGGCCTACGAGCAGTACTTC. Translated, this is CASRGRTAYEQYF.